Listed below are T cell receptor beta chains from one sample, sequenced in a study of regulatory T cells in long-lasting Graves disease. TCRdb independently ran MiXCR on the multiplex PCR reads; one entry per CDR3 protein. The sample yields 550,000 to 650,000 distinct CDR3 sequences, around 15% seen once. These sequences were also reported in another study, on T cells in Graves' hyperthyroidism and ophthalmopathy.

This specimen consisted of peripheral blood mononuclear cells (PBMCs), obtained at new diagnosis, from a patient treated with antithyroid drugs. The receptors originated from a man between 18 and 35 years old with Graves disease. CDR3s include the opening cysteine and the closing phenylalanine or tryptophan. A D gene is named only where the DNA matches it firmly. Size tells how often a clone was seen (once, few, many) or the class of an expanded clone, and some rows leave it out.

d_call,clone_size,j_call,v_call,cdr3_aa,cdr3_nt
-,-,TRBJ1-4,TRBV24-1,CATTRQGGANEKLFF,TGTGCCACCACCAGGCAGGGCGGCGCGAATGAAAAACTGTTTTTT
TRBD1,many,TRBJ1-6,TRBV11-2,CASSLRTGDSPLHF,TGTGCCAGCAGCTTAAGGACAGGGGATTCACCCCTCCACTTT
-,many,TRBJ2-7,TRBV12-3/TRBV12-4,CASGSSSYEQYF,TGTGCCAGCGGGAGTAGTTCCTACGAGCAGTACTTC
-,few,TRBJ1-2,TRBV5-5,CASSPQGLYGYTF,TGTGCCAGCAGCCCCCAGGGTCTCTATGGCTACACCTTC
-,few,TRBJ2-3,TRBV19,CASSTRQSYTDTQYF,TGTGCCAGTAGTACCAGACAGAGCTACACAGATACGCAGTATTTT
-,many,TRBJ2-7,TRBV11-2,CASSRGVEQYF,TGTGCCAGCAGCCGAGGGGTTGAGCAGTACTTC
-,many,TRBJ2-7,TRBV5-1,CASSLGTETYEQYF,TGCGCCAGCAGCTTGGGGACGGAAACCTACGAGCAGTACTTC
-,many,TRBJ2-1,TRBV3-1,CASSQGVGRARDEQFF,TGTGCCAGCAGCCAAGGGGTGGGAAGGGCTAGGGATGAGCAGTTCTTC
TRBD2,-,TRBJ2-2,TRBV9,CASSVRTSFTTGELFF,TGTGCCAGCAGCGTACGGACTAGCTTTACCACCGGGGAGCTGTTTTTT
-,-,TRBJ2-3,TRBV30,CASSVKVPDTQYF,TGTGCCTCGAGTGTAAAAGTCCCAGATACGCAGTATTTT
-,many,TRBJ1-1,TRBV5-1,CASSLVTGRTEAFF,TGCGCCAGCAGCTTGGTAACAGGGCGGACTGAAGCTTTCTTT
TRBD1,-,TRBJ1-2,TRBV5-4,CASSLTGRRNGYTF,TGTGCCAGCAGTCTGACAGGGAGAAGGAATGGCTACACCTTC
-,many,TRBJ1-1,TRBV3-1,CASRGANTEAFF,TGTGCCAGCAGGGGCGCGAACACTGAAGCTTTCTTT
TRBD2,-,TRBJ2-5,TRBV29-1,CSVERGGVWETQYF,TGCAGCGTTGAACGGGGAGGGGTATGGGAGACCCAGTACTTC
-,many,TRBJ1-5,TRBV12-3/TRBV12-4,CASSLNRDQPQHF,TGTGCCAGCAGTCTTAACAGAGATCAGCCCCAGCATTTT
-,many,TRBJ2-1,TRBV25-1,CASSTTGSSYNEQFF,TGTGCCAGCAGTACAACAGGGAGCTCCTACAATGAGCAGTTCTTC
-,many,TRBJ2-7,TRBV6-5,CASSWMQGSHEQYF,TGTGCCAGCAGTTGGATGCAGGGGTCCCACGAGCAGTACTTC
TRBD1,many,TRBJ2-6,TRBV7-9,CASSPELGQGAHGANVLTF,TGTGCCAGCAGCCCGGAACTGGGACAGGGGGCGCACGGGGCCAACGTCCTGACTTTC
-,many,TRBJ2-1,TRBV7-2,CASSLGVLVPQRASSYNEQFF,TGTGCCAGCAGCTTAGGTGTCCTCGTCCCTCAGCGGGCAAGCTCCTACAATGAGCAGTTCTTC
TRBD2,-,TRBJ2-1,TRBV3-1,CASSPGLGASYEQFF,TGTGCCAGCTCCCCGGGACTAGGGGCTTCGTATGAGCAGTTCTTC